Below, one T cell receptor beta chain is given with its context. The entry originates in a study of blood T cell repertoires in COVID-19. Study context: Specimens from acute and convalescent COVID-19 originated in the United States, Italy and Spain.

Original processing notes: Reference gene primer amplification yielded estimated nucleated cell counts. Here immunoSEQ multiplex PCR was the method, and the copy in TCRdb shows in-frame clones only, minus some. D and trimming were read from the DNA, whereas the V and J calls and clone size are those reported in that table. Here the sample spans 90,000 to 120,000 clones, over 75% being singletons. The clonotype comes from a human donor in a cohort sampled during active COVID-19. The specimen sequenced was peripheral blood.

The CDR3 DNA sequence: TGTGCCAGCAGCCCTCGCGGGCAGAATGAAAAACTGTTTTTT. Encoded protein: CASSPRGQNEKLFF. V and J are TRBV16 and TRBJ1-4; D gene ambiguous. This CDR3 region has 14 residues. Trimming left V 4 bases short and J 5 bases short, with 11 bases between. Germline CDR1 reads KGHSY; CDR2 reads FQNENV.